The text below deals with one T cell receptor (beta chain). This table comes from immunoSEQ multiplex PCR, and its TCRdb copy is limited to in-frame clones, with some not included. The table records about 250,000 clones, 65% to 85% of them present only once. The data stem from a study of blood T cell repertoires in COVID-19. Germline V lookup: CDR1 SQVTM, CDR2 ANQGSEA. The junction had 13 bases not matched to a gene; V was cut back by 3 bases and J by 3 bases. This CDR3 contains 16 residues. Material: peripheral blood. This TCR came from an elderly man with acute or convalescent COVID-19. This chain joins TRBV29-1 and TRBJ2-5, with 7 bases aligning to TRBD1. Here the CDR3 reads CSVDEAGGRRKETQYF. CDR3 DNA: TGCAGCGTTGATGAGGCAGGGGGAAGGCGGAAAGAGACCCAGTACTTC.